What follows describes a single T cell receptor beta chain. It has no known antigen specificity. Within one base of it there is no much larger clone, and no base qualities were kept. The library was produced with RT-PCR. Sequencing was carried out with an Illumina HiSeq 2500. TCRdb's own reprocessing of the public reads used fastp at Q25 and MiXCR and kept productive beta chains. Rows are unified per CDR3 protein, each entry keeping the most common DNA and genes. This sample is represented by around 790,000 distinct CDR3 sequences; 21% of them were singletons. Approximately 10% of the sample is held by the ten biggest clonotypes. The data were obtained in a study of response to subunit inactivated influenza vaccine (dated by TCRdb to the late 2010s). In terms of the full investigation: Deep quantitative T cell receptor repertoire profiling was used in the study to track responses to a trivalent subunit inactivated influenza vaccine. Broad study findings and their caveats: It was suggested by the authors that each seasonal influenza vaccination may recruit only a limited number of new T cells.

From the cysteine up to the phenylalanine, the CDR3 has a length of 15 residues. CDR3 DNA only is kept here, 45 bases in frame from base 1. V and J lose 4 bases and 2 bases, and a span of 14 bases separates them. The germline V gene yields SGHRS for CDR1 and YFSETQ for CDR2. This receptor chain uses TRBV5-1 and TRBJ2-3, with TRBD2 tentatively as D gene (5 bases match). The source is a man aged 50 to 59 who received an inactivated influenza vaccine. Donor details come from another sample of the same person, matched by shared clones. The source material was PBMCs from blood, sampled around 5 days after vaccination. The DNA sequence is TGCGCCAGCAGCCAACGAGGAGGACCCACAGATACGCAGTATTTT. Its coded protein is CASSQRGGPTDTQYF.